This TCR beta chain came from a study of shared clonotypes between healthy human individuals. Points from the study as a whole: Estimated clonotype richness was generally higher in naive than memory subsets.

Each of the donors was a healthy adult who was HIV-negative and had not had a recent acute infection or vaccination. The protocol was immunoSEQ multiplex PCR, while the TCRdb copy is restricted to in-frame clones and leaves out a portion. The table shows roughly 1.4 million clones, with just under 99% occurring only once. Only one count was recorded for this clone. The target antigen is unknown. Sequencing was performed on naive CD4+ T cells sorted from blood. Subset reported: CD45RA+ positively selected. The clonotype comes from a man under 40 in good health.

CDR3 amino acids: CASSQGAPVEGTDTQYF. Here the CDR3 DNA reads TGCGCCAGCAGCCAAGGGGCCCCCGTAGAAGGTACAGATACGCAGTATTTT. The chain employs TRBV4-1 and TRBJ2-3, with D hard to call. Trimming took 1 base from V and 3 from J, leaving 17 bases between them. Germline CDR1 MGHRA, CDR2 YSYEKL. The CDR3 totals 17 residues.